This T cell receptor beta chain came from a study of cytomegalovirus exposure and HLA in healthy donors. This PCR relied on a set of 60 Vbeta primers and 13 Jbeta primers. Only in-frame clones appear in the TCRdb table, and some are missing; sequencing was by immunoSEQ multiplex PCR. The data show about 150,000 clones, approximately 80% seen once. From germline, CDR1 is MNHEY and CDR2 SVGAGI. CDR3 length equals 15 residues. V dropped 6 bases and J dropped 9 bases, with 21 bases sitting between them. A note on this clone: Its antigen is unidentified.

Findings and caveats of the study: TCR beta sequences numbering under 20,000 were associated with HLA alleles at 0.05 false discovery rate in a later analysis. High sensitivity and specificity were reportedly achieved when the classifier diagnosed cytomegalovirus status. Later analysis suggested links between common viral pathogens and several top significant clusters.

This clonotype was obtained from a young man in good health and CMV-seropositive. Sequencing used PBMCs. The chain links TRBV6-5 to TRBJ2-1; D gene ambiguous. The DNA for the CDR3 is TGTGCCAGCAGATCTCCACAATCGAAATGGAGTGAGCAGTTCTTC. Translation gives CASRSPQSKWSEQFF.